These 14 T cell receptor beta chains came from one sample sequenced in a study of follicular helper T cells after annual influenza vaccination. Time point: 2014-2015 season, 7 days after vaccination. Sequencing was performed with immunoSEQ multiplex PCR; in TCRdb, only in-frame clones are kept and a portion is missing. Of fewer than 11,000 clones in the sample, approximately 82% are singletons; the top ten hold 0.75% to 0.9%. The specimen comprised CXCR5- memory CD4+ T cells sorted from blood, sampled 7 days after influenza vaccination. The receptors derive from an adult who received the influenza vaccine.

The chain uses TRBV7-2 and TRBJ2-3; 8 bases agree with TRBD1. Germline V lookup: CDR1 SGHTA, CDR2 FQGNSA. CDR3 length equals 17 residues. Unmatched junction bases numbered 8, after V lost 3 bases and J lost 0 bases. CDR3 sequence: CASSLGQARRSTDTQYF. CDR3 bases: TGTGCCAGCAGCTTGGGACAGGCACGCAGGAGCACAGATACGCAGTATTTT.

This rearrangement joins TRBV15 to TRBJ2-5, with D possibly being TRBD2 (5 bases). This CDR3 contains 15 residues. V lost 0 bases and J 5 bases, leaving 13 bases between the germline ends. Germline V lookup: CDR1 LNHNV, CDR2 YYDKDF (reference sequence). CDR3 bases: TGTGCCACCAGCAGAGATGTGGCTAGCTTTGAGACCCAGTACTTC. Translating gives CATSRDVASFETQYF.

The chain carries TRBV14 and TRBJ2-1; possible D gene TRBD2, 6 bases. The germline V gene has CDR1 SGHDN and CDR2 FVKESK. The CDR3 sequence is 14 residues long. The ends were cut back, 0 bases at V and 4 bases at J, with 7 bases in the middle. The CDR3 region is CASSQEGLYNEQFF. In DNA form, the CDR3 reads TGTGCCAGCAGCCAAGAGGGACTTTACAATGAGCAGTTCTTC.

The rearrangement links TRBV12-5 to TRBJ1-5; no firm D call. CDR3 length: 14 residues. Germline CDR1 and CDR2: LGHNT and FRNRAP. Trimming stripped 7 bases from V and 6 bases from J, with 16 bases between. The CDR3 nucleotides read TGTGCTAGTGCCCCGGACGGGTGGGGTCAGCCCCAGCATTTT. Protein product: CASAPDGWGQPQHF.

The chain combines TRBV5-1 with TRBJ2-5; TRBD2 matches at 9 bases. This CDR3 comprises 14 residues. Germline CDR1 SGHRS, CDR2 YFSETQ. Germline trimming cut 0 bases from V and 7 bases from J; bases unmatched to any gene: 4. CDR3 DNA sequence: TGCGCCAGCAGCTTGGCCGGCGGGAGGGGGACCCAGTACTTC. Encoded protein: CASSLAGGRGTQYF.

V and J are TRBV18 and TRBJ1-1; D remains ambiguous. The CDR3 sequence is 13 residues long. V was trimmed by 4 bases and J by 4 bases, leaving 10 bases between them. Germline CDR1 is KGHSH and CDR2 is LQKENI. CDR3 in amino acids: CASSLRDGTEAFF. The CDR3 DNA sequence: TGTGCCAGCTCACTCCGGGATGGCACTGAAGCTTTCTTT.

This clone was counted only a few times. The rearrangement uses TRBV7-2 and TRBJ2-7; TRBD2 matches 8 bases. Germline V CDR1 and CDR2: SGHTA, FQGNSA. J was trimmed by 6 bases and V by 4 bases; bases with no gene match: 8. The CDR3 loop spans 14 amino acids. This chain's CDR3 is CASSSSGTRGEQYF. CDR3 DNA sequence: TGTGCCAGCAGCTCTTCCGGGACTAGAGGCGAGCAGTACTTC.

V and J are TRBV4-3 and TRBJ2-5; D is perhaps TRBD1 (5 bases). In germline, CDR1 is LGHNA, CDR2 YSLEER. Trimming left V 0 bases short and J 5 bases short, with 10 bases between. CDR3 size: 14 residues. The CDR3 DNA reads as TGCGCCAGCAGCCAAGAACCCCGACAGGAGACCCAGTACTTC. Amino acid sequence: CASSQEPRQETQYF.

This clone showed up just a few times. The J gene is TRBJ2-5, the V gene TRBV12-5; TRBD1 might be the D (6 bases). Trimming pared 2 bases from V and 2 bases from J, leaving 12 bases between. CDR1 and CDR2 from the germline V gene are LGHNT and FRNRAP. CDR3 length equals 15 residues. The DNA for the CDR3 is TGTGCTAGTGGTTTGTCCGGGACACCTCAAGAGACCCAGTACTTC. This encodes CASGLSGTPQETQYF.

J is TRBJ1-1 and V is TRBV13, with 8 bases identical to TRBD1. The germline gives CDR1 PRHDT, CDR2 FYEKMQ (reference sequence). J lost 3 bases, V lost 5 bases, and 8 bases had no gene match. The CDR3 contains 15 residues. CDR3 in DNA: TGTGCCAGCAGCGCCTACGCAGGGGGCTACACTGAAGCTTTCTTT. Protein product: CASSAYAGGYTEAFF.

The V and J genes are TRBV5-1 and TRBJ1-1, with 8 positions matching TRBD1. The CDR3 is 13 amino acids. V trimming: 3 bases; J trimming: 4 bases; junction bases outside the gene matches: 2. Germline V lookup: CDR1 SGHRS, CDR2 YFSETQ. CDR3 in amino acids: CASSSGQGTEAFF. DNA of the CDR3: TGCGCCAGCAGCTCCGGACAGGGCACTGAAGCTTTCTTT.

V gene TRBV6-5 combines with J gene TRBJ1-2; D is uncertain. This CDR3 region has 16 residues. V lost 2 bases and J lost 4, with 17 bases in between. CDR1 MNHEY and CDR2 SVGAGI come from the germline V gene. CDR3 protein: CASSYAYKGYIYGYTF. The CDR3 nucleotides read TGTGCCAGCAGTTACGCCTACAAGGGCTATATCTATGGCTACACCTTC.

This clone was counted a few times. The genes are TRBV2 and TRBJ2-5; the match to TRBD1 covers 9 bases. The CDR3 is 14 residues long. Germline trimming cut 3 bases from V and 5 bases from J; bases unmatched to any gene: 4. Per germline, CDR1 SNHLY and CDR2 FYNNEI. CDR3 loop: CASSDTGGRETQYF. The CDR3 DNA follows: TGTGCCAGCAGTGATACAGGGGGCAGGGAGACCCAGTACTTC.

The rearrangement joins TRBV5-1 to TRBJ1-5; 9 nucleotides match TRBD1. J was trimmed by 2 bases and V by 0 bases; bases with no gene match: 0. From germline, CDR1 is SGHRS and CDR2 YFSETQ. This CDR3 has 15 amino acids. Here the CDR3 DNA reads TGCGCCAGCAGCTTGGGGACAGGGGGCAATCAGCCCCAGCATTTT. Translation gives CASSLGTGGNQPQHF.